This T cell receptor beta chain originates from a study of blood T cell repertoires in COVID-19. Study in general: Samples taken during acute and convalescent COVID-19 were collected in the United States, Italy and Spain.

Profiled with immunoSEQ multiplex PCR; TCRdb holds only in-frame clones, not every one. The sample records some 490,000 clones, around 85% being singletons. Germline V CDR1 and CDR2: SGDLS, YYNGEE. This CDR3 contains 16 residues. The trim removed 2 bases at V and 3 bases at J, leaving 8 bases unmatched. The sample consisted of peripheral blood. The gene calls are TRBV9 and TRBJ2-1; 7 nucleotides line up with TRBD1. This TCR was sampled from a human donor in a cohort sampled during active COVID-19. CDR3 residues: CASSVFPGTDYNEQFF. CDR3 DNA sequence: TGTGCCAGCAGCGTCTTCCCTGGGACAGACTACAATGAGCAGTTCTTC.